This T cell receptor beta chain comes out of a study of shared clonotypes between healthy human individuals. This table comes from immunoSEQ multiplex PCR, and its TCRdb copy is limited to in-frame clones, with some not included. This sample carries some 200,000 clones, over 50% of them seen once, and the ten largest clones take more than 9%. Trimming took off 5 bases at V and 2 bases at J, with 9 bases between the two ends. This CDR3 is built from 13 residues. Germline lookup yields CDR1 LNHDA and CDR2 SQIVND (reference sequence). Sequencing was carried out using memory CD4+ T cells sorted from blood. Subset of the sample: CD45RA-negative fraction. The chain is built from TRBV19 and TRBJ1-1, with D perhaps matching TRBD1 (5 bases). This clonotype was sampled from a man aged 25 to 40 in good health. The DNA of the CDR3 is TGTGCCAGTAGTTTACAGGATAACACTGAAGCTTTCTTT. Its protein product is CASSLQDNTEAFF.